What follows describes a single TCR beta chain. Per the original data handling: Cell counts per sample came from amplifying reference gene primers. TCRdb keeps only in-frame clones here, not all; method: immunoSEQ multiplex PCR. V, J and clone size reflect that table, while D and trimming were determined from the DNA. This sample has over 400,000 clones, with 80% to 90% found just once. Germline CDR1 is SGHAT and CDR2 is FQNNGV. The V segment lost 0 bases and the J segment 5 bases; nucleotides outside the gene matches: 10. This CDR3 has 18 amino acids. The sample belongs to a study of blood T cell repertoires in COVID-19. The overall study: Samples of COVID-19 (acute and convalescent) were obtained from the United States, Italy and Spain. T cells, B-cell-depleted T cells, or PBMCs provided the cDNA or gDNA that served as material.

Sequencing input: peripheral blood. This TCR came from a human donor in a cohort sampled during active COVID-19. The gene calls are TRBV11-2 and TRBJ2-3; TRBD2 matches at 11 bases. The CDR3 sequence is CASSLDLLAGGLRDTQYF. Here the CDR3 DNA reads TGTGCCAGCAGCTTAGATTTATTAGCGGGAGGGTTGCGAGATACGCAGTATTTT.